This TCR beta chain appears in the sequencing data of a study of early T cells in non-severe SARS-CoV-2 infection. About the research overall: Sequenced bulk RNA came from whole blood that was unsorted, and chains were unpaired.

This clonotype was seen many times. Antigen specificity is unknown. Each single cDNA molecule received a unique molecular identifier. Each CDR3 protein is one row after TCRdb ran MiXCR on the 5' RACE reads. The profile shows some 61,000 distinct CDR3 sequences, around 14% of them singletons. The germline V gene has CDR1 KGHSH and CDR2 LQKENI. The CDR3 consists of 13 residues. Trimming took 0 bases from V and 4 from J, leaving 4 bases between them. Study-level findings and limits: Matching results from VDJdb favored anti-spike CD8 responses, leaving private and CD4 specificities undetected.

This chain connects TRBV18 to TRBJ1-5; no definite D call. The TCR was taken from an adult who was a healthcare worker with PCR-confirmed SARS-CoV-2 infection or an uninfected control (not recorded which). The sample taken for sequencing was whole blood. CDR3 coding DNA: TGTGCCAGCTCACCACCAGGGAATCAGCCCCAGCATTTT. Residues: CASSPPGNQPQHF.